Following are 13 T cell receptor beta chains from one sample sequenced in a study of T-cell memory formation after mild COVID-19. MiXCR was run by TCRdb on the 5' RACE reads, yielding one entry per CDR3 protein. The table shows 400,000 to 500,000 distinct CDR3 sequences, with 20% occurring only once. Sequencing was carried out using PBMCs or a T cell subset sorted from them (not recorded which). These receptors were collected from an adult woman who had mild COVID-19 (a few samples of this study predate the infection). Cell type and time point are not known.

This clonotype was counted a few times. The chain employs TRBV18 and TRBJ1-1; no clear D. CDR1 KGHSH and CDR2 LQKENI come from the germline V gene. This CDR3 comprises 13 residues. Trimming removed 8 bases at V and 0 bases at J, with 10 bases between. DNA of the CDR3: TGTGCCAGCCGGGTTGCTGTGAACACTGAAGCTTTCTTT. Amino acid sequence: CASRVAVNTEAFF.

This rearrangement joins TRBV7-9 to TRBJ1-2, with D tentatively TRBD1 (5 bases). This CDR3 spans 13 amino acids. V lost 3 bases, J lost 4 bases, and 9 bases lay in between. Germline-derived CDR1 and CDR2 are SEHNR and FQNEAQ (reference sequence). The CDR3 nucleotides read TGTGCCAGCAGCTTGGGGGACTTCTATGGCTACACCTTC. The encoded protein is CASSLGDFYGYTF.

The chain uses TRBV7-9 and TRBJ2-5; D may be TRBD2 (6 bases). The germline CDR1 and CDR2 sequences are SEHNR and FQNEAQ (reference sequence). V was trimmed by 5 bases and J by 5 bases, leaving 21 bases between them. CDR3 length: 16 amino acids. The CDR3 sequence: CASSPPMGGFLETQYF. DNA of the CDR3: TGTGCCAGCAGCCCACCCATGGGAGGATTTCTGGAGACCCAGTACTTC.

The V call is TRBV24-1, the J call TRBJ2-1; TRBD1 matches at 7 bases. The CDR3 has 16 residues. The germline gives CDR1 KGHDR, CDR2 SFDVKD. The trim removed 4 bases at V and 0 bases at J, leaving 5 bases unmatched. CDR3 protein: CATSDHDRASYNEQFF. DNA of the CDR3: TGTGCCACCAGTGACCACGACAGGGCCTCCTACAATGAGCAGTTCTTC.

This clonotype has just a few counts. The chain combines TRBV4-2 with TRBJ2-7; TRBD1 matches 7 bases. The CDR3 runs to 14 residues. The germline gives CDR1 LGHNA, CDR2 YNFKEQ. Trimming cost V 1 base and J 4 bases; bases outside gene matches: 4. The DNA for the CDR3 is TGTGCCAGCAGCCAAGTCGACAGGGTTTACGAGCAGTACTTC. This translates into CASSQVDRVYEQYF.

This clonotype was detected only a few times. The chain's CDR3 is CASSSTGFSEKLFF. The CDR3 region has the DNA TGCGCCAGCAGCTCGACAGGGTTTAGTGAAAAACTGTTTTTT. The rearrangement uses TRBV5-1 and TRBJ1-4; 7 bases line up with TRBD1. In germline, CDR1 is SGHRS, CDR2 YFSETQ. The CDR3 consists of 14 residues. With V trimmed by 3 bases and J by 7 bases, 6 bases remained unmatched.

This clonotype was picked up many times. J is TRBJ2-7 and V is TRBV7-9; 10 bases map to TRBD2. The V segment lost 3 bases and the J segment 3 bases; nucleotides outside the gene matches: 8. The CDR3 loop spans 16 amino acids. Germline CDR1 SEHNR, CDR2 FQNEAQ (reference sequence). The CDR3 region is CASSLYPSGRGYEQYF. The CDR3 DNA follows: TGTGCCAGCAGCTTGTACCCGAGCGGGAGGGGCTACGAGCAGTACTTC.

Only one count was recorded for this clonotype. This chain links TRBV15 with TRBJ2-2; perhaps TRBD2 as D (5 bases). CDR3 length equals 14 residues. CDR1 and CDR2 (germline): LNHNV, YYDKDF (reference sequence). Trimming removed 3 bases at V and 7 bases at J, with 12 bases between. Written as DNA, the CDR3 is TGTGCCACCAGCAGCTCCTTTGAGGGCGGGGAGCTGTTTTTT. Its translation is CATSSSFEGGELFF.

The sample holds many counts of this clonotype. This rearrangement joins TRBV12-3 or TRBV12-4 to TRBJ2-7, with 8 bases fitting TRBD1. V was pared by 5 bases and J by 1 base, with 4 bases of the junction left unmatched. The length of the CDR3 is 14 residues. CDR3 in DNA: TGTGCCAGCAGTCGACGGACAGGGTCCTACGAGCAGTACTTC. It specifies CASSRRTGSYEQYF.

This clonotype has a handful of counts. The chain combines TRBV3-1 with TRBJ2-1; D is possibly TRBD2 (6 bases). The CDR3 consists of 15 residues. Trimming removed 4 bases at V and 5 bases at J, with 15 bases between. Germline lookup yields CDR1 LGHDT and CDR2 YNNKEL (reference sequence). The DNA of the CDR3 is TGTGCCAGCAGCCTCCTCTGGGGGGAGAACAATGAGCAGTTCTTC. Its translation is CASSLLWGENNEQFF.

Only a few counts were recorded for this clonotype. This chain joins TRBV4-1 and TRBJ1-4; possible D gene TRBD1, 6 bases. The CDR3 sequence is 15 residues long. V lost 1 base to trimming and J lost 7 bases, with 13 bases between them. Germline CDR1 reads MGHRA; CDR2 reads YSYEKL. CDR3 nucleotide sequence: TGCGCCAGCAGCCAAGTTGGGGGCCTGACTGAAAAACTGTTTTTT. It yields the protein CASSQVGGLTEKLFF.

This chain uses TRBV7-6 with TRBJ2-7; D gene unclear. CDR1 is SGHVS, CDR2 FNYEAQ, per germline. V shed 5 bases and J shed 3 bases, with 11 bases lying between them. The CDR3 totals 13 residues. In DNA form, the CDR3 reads TGTGCCAGCAGCACCAATCTCCTCTACGAGCAGTACTTC. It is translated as CASSTNLLYEQYF.

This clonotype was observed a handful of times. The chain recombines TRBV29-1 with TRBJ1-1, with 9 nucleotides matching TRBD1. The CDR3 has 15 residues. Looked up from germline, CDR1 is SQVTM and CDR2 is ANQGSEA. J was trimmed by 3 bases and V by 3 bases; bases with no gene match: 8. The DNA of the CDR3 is TGCAGCGTTGATTGGACGGGACAGGGTTACACTGAAGCTTTCTTT. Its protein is CSVDWTGQGYTEAFF.